Shown below are 27 T cell receptor beta chains from a single sample sequenced in a study of naive and memory T cell subsets. Study results and caveats: A few larger clonotypes appeared in naive repertoires, especially CD8, possibly memory cells re-expressing CD45RA.

An equimolar mix of two oligonucleotides served as the beta constant-region primer for TRBC1 and TRBC2. Nested alpha and beta constant-region primers with the SP2 primer drove four PCR rounds on ligated cDNA. Each CDR3 protein gets one entry after TCRdb re-called the UMI-ligation and nested PCR reads with MiXCR. Of roughly 150,000 distinct CDR3 sequences listed, about a fifth are singletons. No cognate antigen is known for these TCRs. The sequencing input was naive CD8+ T cells from blood. These receptors all stem from a human donor in good health.

This chain uses TRBV20-1 with TRBJ2-7; D gene unclear. V was cut by 5 bases and J by 2 bases, with 7 bases left in between. Germline CDR1 and CDR2: DFQATT and SNEGSKA (reference sequence). The CDR3 contains 11 residues. The CDR3 region has the DNA TGCAGTGCTGGCGCCACCTACGAGCAGTACTTC. It is translated as CSAGATYEQYF.

This clonotype was counted only a few times. The chain joins TRBV12-3 or TRBV12-4 to TRBJ2-7; D might be TRBD1 (5 bases). V dropped 3 bases and J dropped 4 bases, with 10 bases sitting between them. CDR3 size: 13 residues. CDR3 sequence: CASSFRQWYEQYF. DNA of the CDR3: TGTGCCAGCAGTTTCCGACAGTGGTACGAGCAGTACTTC.

With regard to this clonotype: Given a much more abundant clone one base away, this may be a read error. CDR3 in amino acids: CASRLGSSYEQYF. The CDR3 DNA follows: TGTGCCAGCAGGTTGGGCAGCTCCTACGAGCAGTACTTC. The rearrangement uses TRBV28 and TRBJ2-7; D gene unclear. Germline V CDR1 and CDR2: MDHEN, SYDVKM. V gave up 6 bases and J gave up 0 bases, with 9 bases separating them. This CDR3 is 13 amino acids long.

The CDR3 bases are TGCGCCAGCAATCGGATACAGGGGGACGACACTGAAGCTTTCTTT. Protein product: CASNRIQGDDTEAFF. The V gene is TRBV5-1, the J gene TRBJ1-1, with 8 bases fitting TRBD1. This CDR3 is built from 15 residues. V shed 6 bases and J 3 bases; nucleotides not matched to a gene: 10. In germline, CDR1 is SGHRS, CDR2 YFSETQ.

This clonotype was seen at least ten times. The chain links TRBV28 to TRBJ1-4; D might be TRBD1 (5 bases). In germline, CDR1 is MDHEN, CDR2 SYDVKM. The CDR3 is 14 amino acids. Trimming pared 10 bases from V and 0 bases from J, leaving 12 bases between. The CDR3 sequence is CATGTGATNEKLFF. In DNA, the CDR3 is TGTGCCACCGGGACTGGGGCAACTAATGAAAAACTGTTTTTT.

This clonotype has just a few counts. This rearrangement joins TRBV29-1 to TRBJ2-7; D is unresolved. The CDR3 totals 14 residues. V shed 2 bases and J shed 4 bases, with 15 bases lying between them. Germline V gene lookup returns CDR1 SQVTM and CDR2 ANQGSEA. The chain's CDR3 is CSVELPHAGYEQYF. The CDR3 DNA reads TGCAGCGTTGAATTGCCCCATGCTGGTTACGAGCAGTACTTC.

The V call is TRBV6-1, the J call TRBJ2-1; TRBD2 agrees at 7 bases. The CDR3 spans 17 residues. Germline V gives CDR1 MNHNS, CDR2 SASEGT. With V trimmed by 2 bases and J by 0 bases, 7 bases remained unmatched. The CDR3 loop is CASSEFGGTSSYNEQFF. The CDR3 DNA follows: TGTGCCAGCAGTGAATTCGGGGGGACGAGCTCCTACAATGAGCAGTTCTTC.

The chain couples TRBV29-1 to TRBJ2-7, with 10 bases that match TRBD2. The V gene's germline CDR1 is SQVTM and CDR2 ANQGSEA. The CDR3 runs 15 residues. J gave up 6 bases and V 4 bases, and 12 bases lay outside the gene matches. The CDR3 region has the DNA TGCAGCGTTGCGAAGTTTGCTAGCGGGAGACTCGAGCAGTACTTC. Translation gives CSVAKFASGRLEQYF.

This rearrangement joins TRBV5-1 to TRBJ1-1, with D hard to call. The CDR3 runs to 13 residues. Trimming stripped 4 bases from V and 3 bases from J, with 10 bases between. Germline V lookup: CDR1 SGHRS, CDR2 YFSETQ. CDR3 amino acids: CASSPQLDTEAFF. The CDR3 DNA reads as TGCGCCAGCAGCCCCCAGCTCGACACTGAAGCTTTCTTT.

The chain uses TRBV9 and TRBJ2-2; D call uncertain. This CDR3 comprises 13 residues. Per the germline V gene, CDR1 is SGDLS and CDR2 is YYNGEE. Trimming shortened V by 3 bases and J by 5 bases, and 8 bases separated the two germline ends. CDR3 in amino acids: CASSDSQTGELFF. Here the CDR3 DNA reads TGTGCCAGCAGCGATTCGCAAACCGGGGAGCTGTTTTTT.

The chain carries TRBV20-1 and TRBJ1-1; 9 bases align to TRBD1. Germline CDR1 is DFQATT and CDR2 is SNEGSKA (reference sequence). This CDR3 contains 17 residues. Trimming took 3 bases from V and 0 from J; bases not matched to a gene: 11. The CDR3 region has the DNA TGCAGTGCTAGCGGGACAGGGAAAGATTTGGTGAACACTGAAGCTTTCTTT. It encodes CSASGTGKDLVNTEAFF.

This clonotype was counted a single time. This chain joins TRBV28 and TRBJ2-1; TRBD2 matches at 8 bases. Per the germline V gene, CDR1 is MDHEN and CDR2 is SYDVKM. Trimming cost V 3 bases and J 2 bases; bases outside gene matches: 3. CDR3 length: 15 amino acids. The CDR3 DNA is TGTGCCAGCAGTTTGTCAGCGGGAGCCTACAATGAGCAGTTCTTC. It encodes CASSLSAGAYNEQFF.

The J gene is TRBJ2-2, the V gene TRBV6-2 or TRBV6-3; D is unclear. Trimming shortened V by 6 bases and J by 9 bases, and 8 bases separated the two germline ends. CDR3 length equals 11 residues. CDR1 MNHEY and CDR2 SVGEGT come from the germline V gene. Written as DNA, the CDR3 is TGTGCCAGCAGACAAGGCTGGGAGCTGTTTTTT. As protein: CASRQGWELFF.

Only a few counts were recorded for this clonotype. The chain recombines TRBV28 with TRBJ1-5; no definite D call. V dropped 7 bases and J dropped 0 bases, with 10 bases sitting between them. CDR3 length: 14 amino acids. Germline V gives CDR1 MDHEN, CDR2 SYDVKM. As DNA, the CDR3 is TGTGCCAGCATTCATCAAAATAGCAATCAGCCCCAGCATTTT. Protein sequence: CASIHQNSNQPQHF.

This clonotype occurred a few times. The chain is built from TRBV7-6 and TRBJ2-6, with 7 bases aligning to TRBD2. V was pared by 5 bases and J by 3 bases, with 1 base of the junction left unmatched. Looked up from germline, CDR1 is SGHVS and CDR2 is FNYEAQ. The CDR3 covers 14 residues. CDR3 DNA: TGTGCCAGCAGCCCGGGGGGTGGGGCCAACGTCCTGACTTTC. This gives the protein CASSPGGGANVLTF.

This chain links TRBV15 with TRBJ2-2, with D maybe TRBD1 (5 bases). Germline assignment: CDR1 LNHNV and CDR2 YYDKDF (reference sequence). CDR3 size: 14 residues. V lost 5 bases, J lost 5 bases, and 12 bases lay in between. The CDR3 bases are TGTGCCACCAGCGAAAAGACAGTTACCGGGGAGCTGTTTTTT. Translation: CATSEKTVTGELFF.

The chain links TRBV7-9 to TRBJ2-3; 7 bases line up with TRBD2. Germline lookup yields CDR1 SEHNR and CDR2 FQNEAQ (reference sequence). This CDR3 contains 15 residues. V lost 3 bases to trimming and J lost 0 bases; unmatched junction nucleotides: 3. CDR3 DNA: TGTGCCAGCAGCTTGCTAGCGGATAGCACAGATACGCAGTATTTT. Translated: CASSLLADSTDTQYF.

The sample holds a few counts of this clonotype. V is TRBV30 and J is TRBJ2-5; 7 bases align to TRBD2. Germline-derived CDR1 and CDR2 are GTSNPN and SVGIG (reference sequence). The V segment lost 3 bases and the J segment 5 bases; nucleotides outside the gene matches: 6. The CDR3 has 13 amino acids. CDR3 in amino acids: CAWSPPGGETQYF. The CDR3 DNA follows: TGTGCCTGGAGCCCCCCCGGGGGGGAGACCCAGTACTTC.

V and J are TRBV3-1 and TRBJ2-1; D is unresolved. From germline, CDR1 is LGHDT and CDR2 YNNKEL (reference sequence). Trimming took 3 bases from V and 1 from J, leaving 7 bases between them. There are 14 residues in the CDR3. CDR3 protein: CASSHRFSYNEQFF. The CDR3 region has the DNA TGTGCCAGCAGCCACAGGTTTTCCTACAATGAGCAGTTCTTC.

This clonotype has just a few counts. The rearrangement uses TRBV29-1 and TRBJ2-1, with D possibly being TRBD2 (5 bases). The germline CDR1 and CDR2 sequences are SQVTM and ANQGSEA. The CDR3 consists of 10 residues. The ends were cut back, 6 bases at V and 9 bases at J, with 9 bases in the middle. The DNA of the CDR3 is TGCAGCGTCTGGACTGGTGAGCAGTTCTTC. It codes for CSVWTGEQFF.

This chain connects TRBV7-9 to TRBJ1-1; a weak D match, TRBD1 (6 bases). The CDR3 loop spans 14 amino acids. The V gene lost 4 bases and the J gene lost 1 base, with 10 bases spanning the gap. Germline V CDR1 and CDR2: SEHNR, FQNEAQ (reference sequence). The CDR3 is CASSSVQGNTEAFF. CDR3 coding DNA: TGTGCCAGCAGCTCCGTACAGGGGAACACTGAAGCTTTCTTT.

This clonotype was found a few times. The genes are TRBV19 and TRBJ2-7; D is undetermined. Germline-derived CDR1 and CDR2 are LNHDA and SQIVND (reference sequence). The V gene lost 11 bases and the J gene lost 4 bases, with 21 bases spanning the gap. This CDR3 has 14 amino acids. The CDR3 spells CASSITGQSYEQYF. The CDR3 nucleotides read TGTGCCTCAAGTATCACCGGGCAGAGTTACGAGCAGTACTTC.

This clonotype was recorded a few times. The chain has TRBV20-1 and TRBJ1-5, with D perhaps matching TRBD1 (5 bases). This CDR3 contains 16 residues. CDR1 DFQATT and CDR2 SNEGSKA come from the germline V gene (reference sequence). With 5 bases removed from V and 4 bases from J, the gap between germline ends came to 21 bases. The CDR3, as DNA: TGCAGTGCTTACCCGCCTCCCGGGACGGCAAATCAGCCCCAGCATTTT. Its protein is CSAYPPPGTANQPQHF.

Only a few counts were recorded for this clonotype. The rearrangement links TRBV28 to TRBJ2-7; either TRBD1 or TRBD2 may fit D (5 bases each). CDR1 is MDHEN and CDR2 is SYDVKM in the germline V gene. The CDR3 spans 16 residues. V lost 5 bases, J lost 0 bases, and 17 bases lay in between. CDR3 sequence: CASSPFPRDPSYEQYF. The DNA of the CDR3 is TGTGCCAGCAGTCCCTTCCCCCGGGACCCCTCCTACGAGCAGTACTTC.

This clonotype was seen a handful of times. The chain recombines TRBV7-6 with TRBJ2-5; D is possibly TRBD1 (6 bases). The V end lost 1 base, the J end lost 4 bases, and 7 bases lay between the germline ends. From germline, CDR1 is SGHVS and CDR2 FNYEAQ. The CDR3 runs 13 residues. The CDR3 sequence is CASSLVGGETQYF. The CDR3 DNA reads as TGTGCCAGCAGCTTAGTAGGGGGAGAGACCCAGTACTTC.

V is TRBV12-5 and J is TRBJ2-3; no reliable D call. Germline lookup yields CDR1 LGHNT and CDR2 FRNRAP. V shed 1 base and J shed 4 bases, with 6 bases lying between them. CDR3 length: 13 residues. Here the CDR3 reads CASGLGRPDTQYF. The CDR3 DNA reads as TGTGCTAGTGGTTTGGGTCGGCCAGATACGCAGTATTTT.

The gene calls are TRBV7-8 and TRBJ2-4; TRBD1 aligns across 9 bases. Germline V gene lookup returns CDR1 SGHVS and CDR2 FQNEAQ. The CDR3 is 20 amino acids. The V and J ends lost 0 bases and 0 bases, in that order; junction bases with no gene match: 12. The DNA of the CDR3 is TGTGCCAGCAGCTTAGCTGAGGGTTGGACAGGGGACCTAGCCAAAAACATTCAGTACTTC. Protein product: CASSLAEGWTGDLAKNIQYF.